This TCR beta chain stems from a study of Ad26.COV2.S vaccination and SARS-CoV-2 variants. Turning to this clone: The antigen remains undetermined.

Indicated treatment: 19 received Ad26.COV2.S at low or high dose, single or two shots; about 5 received placebo; per-sample allocation not given. Sampling was done on day 63 after the first vaccine or placebo injection. A Boston donor was an adult aged 18-55 years. The study used a vaccine consisting of an Ad26 vector that expressed Wuhan-strain SARS-CoV-2 spike. V shed 7 bases and J shed 10 bases, with 22 bases lying between them. This CDR3 comprises 14 residues. Germline V gene lookup returns CDR1 SNHLY and CDR2 FYNNEI. Study-wide points: Whether participants received vaccine or placebo, their non-spike TCR breadth was similar. Vaccine recipients had higher spike-specific TCR breadth than placebo recipients.

This table comes from immunoSEQ multiplex PCR, and its TCRdb copy is limited to in-frame clones, with some not included. The sample shows roughly 700,000 clones, around 89% of them seen only once. The chain combines TRBV2 with TRBJ1-1; D call uncertain. This TCR came from a person between 18 and 59 years old who received the Ad26.COV2.S COVID-19 vaccine or a placebo. The starting material was peripheral blood, obtained in a trial of Ad26.COV2.S vaccine versus placebo. Written as DNA, the CDR3 is TGTGCCAGCATCCCCCGATCGGGCCACTTAGGAGCTTTCTTT. Translation: CASIPRSGHLGAFF.